The source of this T cell receptor (beta chain) is a study of monozygotic twins with inflammatory bowel disease. Study-wide findings and caveats: Among IBD patients, fewer clonotypes were shared with others than among healthy twins, especially with disease activity.

About this clonotype itself: The antigen is unknown.

This CDR3 has 13 amino acids. CDR1 and CDR2 (germline): SGHVS, FQNEAQ. TCRdb processed the 5' RACE reads again and assigns one entry to each CDR3 protein, with no DNA. The sample table includes approximately 330,000 distinct CDR3 sequences. No T cells were sorted before total RNA was taken from whole blood. This receptor was identified in a human donor with ulcerative colitis or Crohn's disease, or a healthy co-twin of an affected twin (not recorded which). The chain is built from TRBV7-8 and TRBJ2-1. Sequenced sample: blood. CDR3 region: CASSLGAGGEQFF.